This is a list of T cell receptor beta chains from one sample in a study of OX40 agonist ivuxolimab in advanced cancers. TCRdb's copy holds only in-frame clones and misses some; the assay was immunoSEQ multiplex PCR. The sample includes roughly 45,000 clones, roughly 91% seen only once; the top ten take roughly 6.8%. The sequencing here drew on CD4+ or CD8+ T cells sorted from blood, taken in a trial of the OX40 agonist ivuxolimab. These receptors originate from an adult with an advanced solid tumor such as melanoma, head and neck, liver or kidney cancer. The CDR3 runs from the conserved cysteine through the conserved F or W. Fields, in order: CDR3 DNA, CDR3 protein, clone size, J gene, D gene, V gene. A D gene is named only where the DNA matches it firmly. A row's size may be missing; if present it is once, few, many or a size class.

DNA: TGTGCCAGCAGCTCCCGTCCGGGACTAGCGGGGGGGCCGCCCGGCAATGAGCAGTTCTTC
CDR3: CASSSRPGLAGGPPGNEQFF
size: NA
J: TRBJ2-1
D: TRBD2
V: TRBV7-8

DNA: TGTGCTAGCAGCAAGGACTTGAACACTGAAGCTTTCTTT
CDR3: CASSKDLNTEAFF
size: NA
J: TRBJ1-1
D: NA
V: TRBV7-7

DNA: TGCAGTGCTAGTTCGGAAGAAAAACTGTTTTTT
CDR3: CSASSEEKLFF
size: NA
J: TRBJ1-4
D: NA
V: TRBV20-1

DNA: TGTGCCAGCAGTGCCGGGACCCAGAGCGATGAGCAGTTCTTC
CDR3: CASSAGTQSDEQFF
size: NA
J: TRBJ2-1
D: NA
V: TRBV6-6

DNA: TGCGCCAGCAGCCCCCGGACAGGGACCAATCAGCCCCAGCATTTT
CDR3: CASSPRTGTNQPQHF
size: NA
J: TRBJ1-5
D: TRBD1
V: TRBV4-1

DNA: TGTGCCAGCAGATCACACAGGGGGGTCCTTATGAACACTGAAGCTTTCTTT
CDR3: CASRSHRGVLMNTEAFF
size: NA
J: TRBJ1-1
D: TRBD1
V: TRBV28

DNA: TGTGCCAGGATAGGCGTGGCGTACACTGAAGCTTTCTTT
CDR3: CARIGVAYTEAFF
size: few
J: TRBJ1-1
D: NA
V: TRBV27

DNA: TGTGCCAGCAGCGCGGGGGTAGGGTACAATGAGCAGTTCTTC
CDR3: CASSAGVGYNEQFF
size: NA
J: TRBJ2-1
D: NA
V: TRBV9

DNA: TGTGCCAGCAGTGAAGCGCGGGGTGGCCCCTACGAGCAGTACTTC
CDR3: CASSEARGGPYEQYF
size: few
J: TRBJ2-7
D: NA
V: TRBV6-1

DNA: TGTGCCAGCAGCTTGGCTCAGGGCCAGCCCCAGCATTTT
CDR3: CASSLAQGQPQHF
size: few
J: TRBJ1-5
D: NA
V: TRBV5-6

DNA: TGTGCCAGCAGCCTTCAGTGGGGGAATAATTCACCCCTCCACTTT
CDR3: CASSLQWGNNSPLHF
size: NA
J: TRBJ1-6
D: NA
V: TRBV5-6

DNA: TGCAGCGCACGAGAGAGGGGCACTGAAGCTTTCTTT
CDR3: CSARERGTEAFF
size: NA
J: TRBJ1-1
D: NA
V: TRBV29-1

DNA: TGTGCCAGCAGCTTAGAGGCGGGGACATCTCAAGAGACCCAGTACTTC
CDR3: CASSLEAGTSQETQYF
size: NA
J: TRBJ2-5
D: NA
V: TRBV11-1

DNA: TGTGCCAGCAGCCCTGGGGAGGGGGCGCATGGCTACACCTTC
CDR3: CASSPGEGAHGYTF
size: NA
J: TRBJ1-2
D: TRBD1
V: TRBV5-6

DNA: TGTGCCAGCGAATCTGCAGGGCCCAGCTCTGGGGCCAACGTCCTGACTTTC
CDR3: CASESAGPSSGANVLTF
size: once
J: TRBJ2-6
D: NA
V: TRBV7-9

DNA: TGTGCCAGTAGTATCGGAACGGGGGCGGACACTGAAGCTTTCTTT
CDR3: CASSIGTGADTEAFF
size: NA
J: TRBJ1-1
D: NA
V: TRBV19

DNA: TGTGCCAGCAGCGGAGACAGCCAACTTTCTAGCACAGATACGCAGTATTTT
CDR3: CASSGDSQLSSTDTQYF
size: NA
J: TRBJ2-3
D: NA
V: TRBV14

DNA: TGCGCCAGCAGAAGGGACAGGTCACTAAACAATGAGCAGTTCTTC
CDR3: CASRRDRSLNNEQFF
size: NA
J: TRBJ2-1
D: TRBD1
V: TRBV10-2

DNA: TGTGCCAGCAGCCCTACAGCCTTCCTGAATTCACCCCTCCACTTT
CDR3: CASSPTAFLNSPLHF
size: few
J: TRBJ1-6
D: NA
V: TRBV5-4

DNA: TGCGCCAGCAGCTTGGCGGAGACCTACGAGCAGTACTTC
CDR3: CASSLAETYEQYF
size: NA
J: TRBJ2-7
D: NA
V: TRBV5-1

DNA: TGTGCCAGCAGTACCCTCTGGACAGGGGTCGATGAGACCCAGTACTTC
CDR3: CASSTLWTGVDETQYF
size: NA
J: TRBJ2-5
D: TRBD1
V: TRBV6-6

DNA: TGTGCCAGCAGCCGCGCCGGGACCCAGGACGAGCAGTACTTC
CDR3: CASSRAGTQDEQYF
size: NA
J: TRBJ2-7
D: NA
V: TRBV6-6

DNA: TGTGCCAGCAGTTCCGGGACTAGATTGATAGAGACCCAGTACTTC
CDR3: CASSSGTRLIETQYF
size: NA
J: TRBJ2-5
D: TRBD2
V: TRBV28

DNA: TGTGCCAGCAGCTTAGCGGGAAATACTGGAAACACCATATATTTT
CDR3: CASSLAGNTGNTIYF
size: NA
J: TRBJ1-3
D: NA
V: TRBV7-9

DNA: TGTGCCAGCAGCTTAGCGCCGGGACTGGGGAGCCCTCTTAGGGAGCTGTTTTTT
CDR3: CASSLAPGLGSPLRELFF
size: NA
J: TRBJ2-2
D: NA
V: TRBV7-8

DNA: TGTGCCAGTAGTAACAAGAACTTCTATGGCTACACCTTC
CDR3: CASSNKNFYGYTF
size: NA
J: TRBJ1-2
D: NA
V: TRBV19

DNA: TGCGCCAGCAGCCAAGATCAGGAAGATACGCAGTATTTT
CDR3: CASSQDQEDTQYF
size: NA
J: TRBJ2-3
D: NA
V: TRBV4-1

DNA: TGTGCCAGTAGTATAAACCCCCGGGACAGGGGAGATAACTATGGCTACACCTTC
CDR3: CASSINPRDRGDNYGYTF
size: NA
J: TRBJ1-2
D: TRBD1
V: TRBV19

DNA: TGTGCCAGCAGTACCAAGACAGGGGCGGAGATCTACGAGCAGTACTTC
CDR3: CASSTKTGAEIYEQYF
size: few
J: TRBJ2-7
D: TRBD1
V: TRBV6-6

DNA: TGTGCCAGCAGCTTAACTGGTAATAACGAAGCTTTCTTT
CDR3: CASSLTGNNEAFF
size: NA
J: TRBJ1-1
D: NA
V: TRBV7-3

DNA: TGTGCCAGCAGCCTCAGACAGGGGGCGCGAGAGACCCAGTACTTC
CDR3: CASSLRQGARETQYF
size: NA
J: TRBJ2-5
D: TRBD1
V: TRBV7-9

DNA: TGTGCCAGCAGCTCGGAGCGGGCGAAAGAGACCCAGTACTTC
CDR3: CASSSERAKETQYF
size: NA
J: TRBJ2-5
D: NA
V: TRBV13

DNA: TGTGCCAGCCGCAGGGTGATACCCTACGAGCAGTACTTC
CDR3: CASRRVIPYEQYF
size: NA
J: TRBJ2-7
D: NA
V: TRBV27

DNA: TGTGCCAGTAGTAGGGCCACCTTCTATGGCTACACCTTC
CDR3: CASSRATFYGYTF
size: NA
J: TRBJ1-2
D: NA
V: TRBV19

DNA: TGTGCCATCAGTACGCCCGGACAGGAGAACACTGAAGCTTTCTTT
CDR3: CAISTPGQENTEAFF
size: once
J: TRBJ1-1
D: TRBD1
V: TRBV10-3

DNA: TGTGCCAGCAGCTCCCCGGGACGGCAAGAGACCCAGTACTTC
CDR3: CASSSPGRQETQYF
size: NA
J: TRBJ2-5
D: NA
V: TRBV2

DNA: TGTGCCAGCAGTGGATTCGATCTTTCAGGTAGTCAAACCAAAGAGACCCAGTACTTC
CDR3: CASSGFDLSGSQTKETQYF
size: NA
J: TRBJ2-5
D: NA
V: TRBV2

DNA: TGTGCCAGCAGCGTAGAAACCGGGGAGCTGTTTTTT
CDR3: CASSVETGELFF
size: NA
J: TRBJ2-2
D: NA
V: TRBV9

DNA: TGTGCCAGCAGCCCACAGGGTATCCAACTGGATACGCAGTATTTT
CDR3: CASSPQGIQLDTQYF
size: NA
J: TRBJ2-3
D: NA
V: TRBV14

DNA: TGTGCCAGCAATACAGGGGGGAACACTGAAGCTTTCTTT
CDR3: CASNTGGNTEAFF
size: NA
J: TRBJ1-1
D: TRBD1
V: TRBV5-6

DNA: TGTGCCAGCAGTTTGACGGTGAACACTGAAGCTTTCTTT
CDR3: CASSLTVNTEAFF
size: NA
J: TRBJ1-1
D: NA
V: TRBV27

DNA: TGTGCCAGCAGCTTAATGCCGGAGGATCATCGACCCCGCTATGGCTACACCTTC
CDR3: CASSLMPEDHRPRYGYTF
size: once
J: TRBJ1-2
D: NA
V: TRBV11-2

DNA: TGTGCCAGCAGTCGCGGGGAGGGCGGAGTATTCTATGGCTACACCTTC
CDR3: CASSRGEGGVFYGYTF
size: NA
J: TRBJ1-2
D: NA
V: TRBV11-2